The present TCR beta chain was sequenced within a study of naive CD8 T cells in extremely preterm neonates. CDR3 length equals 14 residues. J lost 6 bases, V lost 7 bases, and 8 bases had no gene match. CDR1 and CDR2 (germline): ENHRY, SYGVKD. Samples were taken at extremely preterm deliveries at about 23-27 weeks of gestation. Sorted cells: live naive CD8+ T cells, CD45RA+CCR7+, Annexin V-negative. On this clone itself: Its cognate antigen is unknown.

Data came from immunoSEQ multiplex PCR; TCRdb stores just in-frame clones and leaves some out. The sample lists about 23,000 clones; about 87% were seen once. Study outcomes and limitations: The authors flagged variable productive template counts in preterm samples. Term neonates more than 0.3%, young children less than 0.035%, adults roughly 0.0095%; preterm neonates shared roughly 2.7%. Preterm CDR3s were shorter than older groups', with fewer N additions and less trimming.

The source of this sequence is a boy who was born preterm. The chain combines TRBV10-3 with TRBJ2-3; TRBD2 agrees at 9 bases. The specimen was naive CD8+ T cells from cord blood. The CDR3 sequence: CAITGGGASDTQYF. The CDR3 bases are TGTGCCATCACGGGCGGGGGGGCCTCTGATACGCAGTATTTT.